What follows describes a single T cell receptor beta chain. Its specificity is not known. These data come from a study of beta chain features in type 1 diabetes. The study's findings and limits: Among all four CD4+ subsets, Type 1 diabetes patients had TCRB CDR3s that were moderately but significantly shorter.

Expressed TCRB transcripts got sequenced, as all isolated RNA was reverse transcribed. Data came from immunoSEQ multiplex PCR; TCRdb stores just in-frame clones and leaves some out. The sample has about 150,000 clones, almost 8% seen once; the top ten hold approximately 0.54%. Germline lookup yields CDR1 SGHAT and CDR2 FQNNGV. V was pared by 1 base and J by 9 bases, with 7 bases of the junction left unmatched. The length of the CDR3 is 15 residues. The receptor's source is a young man with type 1 diabetes. The V call is TRBV11-2, the J call TRBJ2-2; 8 positions match TRBD1. Source material: central memory CD4+ T cells from blood. The CDR3: CASSLGTGTNRELFF. In DNA, the CDR3 is TGTGCCAGCAGCTTAGGGACAGGGACCAACCGGGAGCTGTTTTTT. The whole variable domain, remainder taken from reference TRBV11-2 and TRBJ2-2, is EAGVAQSPRYKIIEKRQSVAFWCNPISGHATLYWYQQILGQGPKLLIQFQNNGVVDDSQLPKDRFSAERLKGVDSTLKIQPAKLEDSAVYLCASSLGTGTNRELFFGEGSRLTVL.